This TCR beta chain is drawn from a study of T cell responses to AZD1222 COVID-19 vaccine. Germline V CDR1 and CDR2: SGHVS, FNYEAQ. V was shortened by 3 bases and J by 0 bases, with 15 bases between the two germline ends. The CDR3 runs to 17 residues. Repertoires were generated with immunoSEQ multiplex PCR, while TCRdb's copy carries only in-frame clones and drops some. The sample includes around 120,000 clones, nearly 90% of them seen just once. Whole-study results and caveats: The sample set comprised mostly white British donors with more females, and clonal diversity was possibly underestimated. Repertoire sampling was restricted to post-peak T cell response timepoints.

The study pooled second doses at about 4 or about 12 weeks. Notes on this clone: Its antigen is as yet unknown.

The material was peripheral blood, obtained 28 days after the second AZD1222 dose. The sequence came from an adult who received the AZD1222 COVID-19 vaccine. The chain links TRBV7-6 to TRBJ1-5; D might be TRBD1 (6 bases). In nucleotides, the CDR3 is TGTGCCAGCAGCTTGGACACAGGGTCCCATAGCAATCAGCCCCAGCATTTT. Its protein product is CASSLDTGSHSNQPQHF.